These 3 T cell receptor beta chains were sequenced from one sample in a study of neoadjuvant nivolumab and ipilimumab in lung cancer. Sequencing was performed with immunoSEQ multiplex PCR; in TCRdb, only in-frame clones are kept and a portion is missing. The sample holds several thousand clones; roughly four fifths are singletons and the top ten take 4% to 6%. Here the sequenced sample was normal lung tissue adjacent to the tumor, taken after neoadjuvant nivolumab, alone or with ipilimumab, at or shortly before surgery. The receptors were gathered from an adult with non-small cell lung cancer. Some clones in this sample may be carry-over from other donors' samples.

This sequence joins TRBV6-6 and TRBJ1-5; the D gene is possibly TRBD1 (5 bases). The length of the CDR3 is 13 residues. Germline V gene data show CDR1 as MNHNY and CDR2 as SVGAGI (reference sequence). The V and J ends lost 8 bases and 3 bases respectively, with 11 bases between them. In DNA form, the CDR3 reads TGTGCCAGCCGGGGCGGCTACAATCAGCCCCAGCATTTT. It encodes CASRGGYNQPQHF.

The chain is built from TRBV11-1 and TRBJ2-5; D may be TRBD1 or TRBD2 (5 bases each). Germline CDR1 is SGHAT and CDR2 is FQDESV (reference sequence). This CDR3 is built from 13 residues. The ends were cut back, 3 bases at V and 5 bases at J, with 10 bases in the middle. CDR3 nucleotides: TGTGCCAGCAGCTTCGGCAGGGACGAGACCCAGTACTTC. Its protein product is CASSFGRDETQYF. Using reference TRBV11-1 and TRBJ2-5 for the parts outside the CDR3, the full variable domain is EAEVAQSPRYKITEKSQAVAFWCDPISGHATLYWYRQILGQGPELLVQFQDESVVDDSQLPKDRFSAERLKGVDSTLKIQPAELGDSAMYLCASSFGRDETQYFGPGTRLLVL.

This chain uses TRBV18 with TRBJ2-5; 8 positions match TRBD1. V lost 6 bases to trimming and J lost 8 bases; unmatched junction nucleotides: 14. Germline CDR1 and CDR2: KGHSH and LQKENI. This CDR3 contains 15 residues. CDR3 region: CASSLLTGELATQYF. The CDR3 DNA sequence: TGTGCCAGCTCCCTACTGACAGGGGAACTTGCAACCCAGTACTTC.